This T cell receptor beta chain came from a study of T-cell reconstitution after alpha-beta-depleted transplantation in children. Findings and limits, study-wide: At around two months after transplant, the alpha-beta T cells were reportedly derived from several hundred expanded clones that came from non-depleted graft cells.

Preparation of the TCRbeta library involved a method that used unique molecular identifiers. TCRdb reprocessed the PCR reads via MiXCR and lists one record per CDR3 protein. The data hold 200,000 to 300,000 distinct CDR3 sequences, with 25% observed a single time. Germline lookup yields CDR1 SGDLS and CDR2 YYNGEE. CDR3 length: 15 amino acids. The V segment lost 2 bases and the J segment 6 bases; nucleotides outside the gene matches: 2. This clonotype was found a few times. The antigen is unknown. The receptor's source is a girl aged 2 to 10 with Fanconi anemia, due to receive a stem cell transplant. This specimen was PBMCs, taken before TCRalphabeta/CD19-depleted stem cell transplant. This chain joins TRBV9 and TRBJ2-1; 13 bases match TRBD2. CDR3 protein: CASSVTSGGANEQFF. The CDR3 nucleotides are TGTGCCAGCAGCGTTACTAGCGGGGGGGCCAATGAGCAGTTCTTC.